This T cell receptor beta chain was sequenced in a study of blood T cells in healthy people across ages (dated by TCRdb to between 2014 and 2017). Concerning the study at large: Template switching captured roughly one uniquely barcoded TCR beta cDNA molecule per two T cells in model experiments. Two additional independent replicas of 1 million unique cDNA reads from the same blood draw were analyzed for two donors (one aged 18 to 30 and one aged 80 or older). Four age groups were formed from the donors: young (average about 16 years), middle-aged (around 37), aged (over 55) and long-lived (approximately 78). Age-related changes in TCR beta repertoire diversity were measured in the study by deep sequencing normalized with unique cDNA molecular identifiers. To avoid experimental bias, donors of different ages were distributed randomly across sequencing lanes. Overall study results and their limits: There was a strong correlation between observed TCR beta diversity and the percentage of naive T cells measured by flow cytometry. Since profiling was done on bulk unsorted PBMCs, naive and antigen-experienced compartments could not be conclusively compared. Total diversity estimates from one million sequenced T cells were considered lower bounds and underestimates. Donor CMV infection status was unknown, potentially confounding age-related changes in expanded clonotypes. The long-lived group showed more naive CD4+ T cells, fewer expanded clones and increased TCR diversity than the aged group, suggesting age selection. Observed TCR beta diversity per million T cells fell roughly linearly with age, and a significant reduction was already apparent by age around 36.

As encoded in the germline V gene, CDR1 is MNHNS while CDR2 is SASEGT. V gives up 6 bases and J gives up 0 bases, and the segment between their germline ends measures 15 bases. From cysteine to phenylalanine, the CDR3 is 16 amino acids long. Of the read, only the CDR3 DNA is kept; its 48 bases are in frame from base 1. The 39 donors, aged 6 to 90 years, were systemically healthy Caucasian individuals from Russia. Roughly 11 milliliters of peripheral blood were drawn from each donor into EDTA-treated Vacutainer tubes. Ficoll-Paque density-gradient centrifugation was used to isolate PBMCs, with at least 6 million per sample. Total RNA, at least 6 micrograms per sample, was extracted from PBMCs with Trizol reagent. Naive CD45RAhigh/CD27high T cell percentages were measured by flow cytometry on a PBMC aliquot from every donor. Library preparation employed 5' RACE. Sequenced on an Illumina HiSeq 2500. A second PCR of roughly 7 to 11 cycles was performed with a sample-barcoded 5' primer and a J-beta primer mix. A unique molecular identifier was introduced onto each TCR beta cDNA molecule by a template-switch 5' adaptor carrying 12 random nucleotides. At least 3 million CDR3-containing paired-end reads were obtained from each sample. All of the RNA was converted into first-strand cDNA using the Mint cDNA synthesis kit, with a TRBC-specific oligonucleotide serving as the primer. Following uracil-DNA glycosylase treatment, all cDNA underwent a first 18-cycle PCR with the universal primers M1SS and BC2_uni_R. Regarding the original processing steps: Normalization of each sample was performed by random selection of 1 million high-quality reads, each carrying a distinct molecular identifier. Reads with shared molecular identifiers were discarded instead of being binned into consensus sequences. MiTCR, with a Q25 quality threshold and the strictest error-elimination algorithm, was used for CDR3 identification, clonotype clustering and error correction. A nonparametric unseen species model using Euler transformation provided a lower-bound estimate of total TCR beta diversity. Clones were called with MiXCR by TCRdb after fastp trimmed the public reads at Q25, and only in-frame beta chains were retained. Rows merge per CDR3 protein into single entries with the most common DNA and genes. These V and J calls originate from TCRdb's pipeline instead of the authors' own analysis. This sample gives 550,000 to 800,000 distinct CDR3 sequences in total; about 30% of them show up just once. The ten largest clones represent about 16% of the sample.

In the case of this clonotype: Its antigen has not been determined. No base-level quality is on record; no much larger clone is a single base apart.

The chain uses TRBV6-1 and TRBJ1-3; a confident D gene designation cannot be given. The TCR comes from a woman older than 75 in good health. Donor details come from another sample of the same person, matched by shared clones. Input material: blood. CDR3 loop: CASSVFLGGSGNTIYF. At the DNA level, the sequence is TGTGCCAGCAGCGTTTTCCTGGGTGGCTCTGGAAACACCATATATTTT.